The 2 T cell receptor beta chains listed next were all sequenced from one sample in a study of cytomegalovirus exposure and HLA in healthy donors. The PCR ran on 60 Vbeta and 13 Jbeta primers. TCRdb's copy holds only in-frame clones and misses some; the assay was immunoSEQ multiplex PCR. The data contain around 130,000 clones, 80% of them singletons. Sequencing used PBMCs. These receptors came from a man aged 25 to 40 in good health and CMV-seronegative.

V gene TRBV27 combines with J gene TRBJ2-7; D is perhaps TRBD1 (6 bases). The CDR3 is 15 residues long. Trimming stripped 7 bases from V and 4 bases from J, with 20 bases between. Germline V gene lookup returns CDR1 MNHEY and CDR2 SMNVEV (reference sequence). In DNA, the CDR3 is TGTGCCAGCACCGCTGGGACACTCAAGGGGTACGAGCAGTACTTC. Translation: CASTAGTLKGYEQYF.

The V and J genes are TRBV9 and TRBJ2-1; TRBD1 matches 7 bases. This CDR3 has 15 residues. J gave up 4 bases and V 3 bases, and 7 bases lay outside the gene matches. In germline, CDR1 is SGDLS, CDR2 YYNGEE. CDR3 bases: TGTGCCAGCAGCGCGGGACAGAGCTATTACAATGAGCAGTTCTTC. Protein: CASSAGQSYYNEQFF.